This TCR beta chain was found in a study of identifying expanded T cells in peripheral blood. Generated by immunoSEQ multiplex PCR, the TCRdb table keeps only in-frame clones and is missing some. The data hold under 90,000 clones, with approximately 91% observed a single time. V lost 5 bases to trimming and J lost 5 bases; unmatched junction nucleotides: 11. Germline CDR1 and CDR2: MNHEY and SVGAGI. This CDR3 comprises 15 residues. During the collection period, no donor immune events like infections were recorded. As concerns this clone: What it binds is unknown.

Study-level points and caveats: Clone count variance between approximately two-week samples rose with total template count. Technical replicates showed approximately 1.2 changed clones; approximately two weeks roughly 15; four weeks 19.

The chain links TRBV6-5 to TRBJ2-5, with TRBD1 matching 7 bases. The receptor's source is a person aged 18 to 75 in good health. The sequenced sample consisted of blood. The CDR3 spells CASSLRTGISETQYF. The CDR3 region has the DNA TGTGCCAGCAGTCTCCGGACAGGTATCTCGGAGACCCAGTACTTC.